The 25 T cell receptor beta chains in this list originate from one sample, sequenced in a study of T cells in Graves' hyperthyroidism and ophthalmopathy. TCR beta CDR3 sequences were amplified from RNA transcripts. Using the HTBI primer set, a first-round RT-PCR was run on the TCR CDR3. A single record per CDR3 protein comes from TCRdb applying MiXCR to the multiplex PCR reads. The sample records over 400,000 distinct CDR3 sequences, 14% to 15% being singletons. Sequencing was carried out using blood. All receptors derive from a man between 18 and 35 years old with Graves' ophthalmopathy.

The chain links TRBV11-2 to TRBJ2-1; no firm D call. The CDR3 is 11 residues long. CDR1 and CDR2 (germline): SGHAT, FQNNGV. V was pared by 4 bases and J by 9 bases, with 7 bases between. The CDR3 DNA is TGTGCCAGCAGCTCGTGGGCTGAGCAGTTCTTC. This sequence encodes CASSSWAEQFF.

This clonotype came up many times. CDR3 DNA sequence: TGTGCCTGGAGTGTACCGTTGTTTGGTAACAATGAGCAGTTCTTC. It encodes CAWSVPLFGNNEQFF. The chain recombines TRBV30 with TRBJ2-1; D is unclear. The CDR3 is 15 amino acids. Germline V gene data show CDR1 as GTSNPN and CDR2 as SVGIG (reference sequence). The V and J ends lost 0 bases and 5 bases respectively, with 14 bases between them.

The table lists this clonotype with many counts. In nucleotides, the CDR3 is TGTGCCAGCAGCTTAAGACTAGCGGACTTACAAGAGACCCAGTACTTC. Protein sequence: CASSLRLADLQETQYF. This chain links TRBV11-2 with TRBJ2-5; TRBD2 agrees at 9 bases. Germline CDR1 is SGHAT and CDR2 is FQNNGV. This CDR3 comprises 16 residues. V shed 2 bases and J 2 bases; nucleotides not matched to a gene: 6.

This clonotype was counted at least ten times. The chain carries TRBV20-1 and TRBJ2-5, with a tentative D call TRBD2 (6 bases). The CDR3 has 16 residues. V was trimmed by 0 bases and J by 4 bases, leaving 18 bases between them. CDR1 is DFQATT and CDR2 is SNEGSKA in the germline V gene (reference sequence). CDR3 sequence reads: CSARDPDRRAGETQYF. CDR3 in DNA: TGCAGTGCTAGAGATCCGGATAGGAGGGCCGGAGAGACCCAGTACTTC.

The chain couples TRBV13 to TRBJ1-1; the D gene is possibly TRBD1 (6 bases). The CDR3 is 17 residues long. With 2 bases removed from V and 1 base from J, the gap between germline ends came to 17 bases. Per the germline V gene, CDR1 is PRHDT and CDR2 is FYEKMQ (reference sequence). CDR3 bases: TGTGCCAGCAGCTTATACCTAGACAGGTCGGCGAACACTGAAGCTTTCTTT. It encodes CASSLYLDRSANTEAFF.

This clonotype appeared many times. The rearrangement links TRBV30 to TRBJ1-1, with a possible D match to TRBD1 (5 bases). The germline V and J ends were trimmed by 4 bases and 11 bases, with 17 bases remaining between them. CDR1 and CDR2 (germline): GTSNPN, SVGIG (reference sequence). The CDR3 contains 12 residues. The CDR3 DNA reads as TGTGCCTGGACCCAAGGGGACGCCCTTGCTTTCTTT. Amino acids: CAWTQGDALAFF.

This clonotype was recorded at least ten times. CDR3 sequence (DNA): TGTGCCAGCAGCCATCGGACTAGCGGAGACACAGATACGCAGTATTTT. Protein sequence: CASSHRTSGDTDTQYF. The genes are TRBV3-1 and TRBJ2-3, with 10 bases identical to TRBD2. Germline V lookup: CDR1 LGHDT, CDR2 YNNKEL (reference sequence). This CDR3 has 16 amino acids. The J segment lost 2 bases and the V segment lost 3 bases, leaving 5 bases of the junction unmatched.

This clonotype has more than one count but fewer than ten. V and J are TRBV7-9 and TRBJ2-7, with 9 bases matching TRBD2. The germline CDR1 and CDR2 sequences are SEHNR and FQNEAQ (reference sequence). The V gene end was trimmed by 1 base and the J gene end by 3 bases; junction bases not matched to a gene: 13. The CDR3 loop spans 18 amino acids. The CDR3 bases are TGTGCCAGCAGCTTAGACAGGACTAGCGCCCTGAGCTTCTACGAGCAGTACTTC. This encodes CASSLDRTSALSFYEQYF.

This clonotype was seen ten or more times. The rearrangement links TRBV10-3 to TRBJ1-1; the D gene is possibly TRBD1 (6 bases). The CDR3 length is 15 residues. V lost 1 base and J 2 bases, leaving 11 bases between the germline ends. The germline V gene has CDR1 ENHRY and CDR2 SYGVKD. The CDR3 spells CAISELGHLNTEAFF. CDR3 coding DNA: TGTGCCATCAGTGAGTTGGGACACCTTAACACTGAAGCTTTCTTT.

In this sample, this clonotype turned up many times. J is TRBJ2-7 and V is TRBV3-1; 8 bases fit TRBD2. The germline V gene encodes CDR1 LGHDT and CDR2 YNNKEL (reference sequence). The CDR3 loop spans 18 amino acids. V was clipped by 0 bases and J by 2 bases; unmatched bases: 12. The CDR3 protein is CASSQEGWRRGDTYEQYF. In DNA form, the CDR3 reads TGTGCCAGCAGCCAAGAGGGGTGGCGGCGGGGGGACACCTACGAGCAGTACTTC.

This clonotype appeared many times. V is TRBV4-1 and J is TRBJ2-7; D is possibly TRBD1 (5 bases). Germline CDR1 is MGHRA and CDR2 is YSYEKL. This CDR3 has 13 amino acids. Trimming removed 0 bases from V and 2 bases from J, with 5 bases in between. CDR3: CASSQEQAYEQYF. CDR3 sequence (DNA): TGCGCCAGCAGCCAAGAACAGGCCTACGAGCAGTACTTC.

This clonotype appeared many times. CDR3 sequence: CATSDPGQGYEQYF. The DNA of the CDR3 is TGTGCCACCAGTGATCCGGGACAGGGATACGAGCAGTACTTC. This chain connects TRBV24-1 to TRBJ2-7; 9 bases align to TRBD1. V dropped 3 bases and J dropped 4; count of bases not matched to a gene: 3. The CDR3 has 14 amino acids. Per the germline V gene, CDR1 is KGHDR and CDR2 is SFDVKD.

This clonotype was found a few times. The chain has TRBV20-1 and TRBJ1-6; 7 bases are a match to TRBD1. CDR1 and CDR2 from the germline V gene are DFQATT and SNEGSKA (reference sequence). The CDR3 extends over 16 amino acids. Germline trimming cut 0 bases from V and 4 bases from J; bases unmatched to any gene: 6. In DNA, the CDR3 is TGCAGTGCTAGAGATGTAGGACAGGAATATAATTCACCCCTCCACTTT. This encodes CSARDVGQEYNSPLHF.

This clonotype was recorded many times. This chain uses TRBV5-1 with TRBJ1-1; no definite D call. This CDR3 has 10 amino acids. V was cut by 6 bases and J by 8 bases, with 8 bases left in between. Germline CDR1 reads SGHRS; CDR2 reads YFSETQ. CDR3 DNA: TGCGCCAGCATTCCTTGGGAAGCTTTCTTT. The encoded protein is CASIPWEAFF.

This chain connects TRBV19 to TRBJ1-2; maybe TRBD1 (6 bases). CDR1 is LNHDA, CDR2 SQIVND, per germline (reference sequence). This CDR3 spans 16 amino acids. Trimming stripped 3 bases from V and 0 bases from J, with 14 bases between. The DNA for the CDR3 is TGTGCCAGTAGTATCTCATGGGGGCCCCCTAACTATGGCTACACCTTC. It yields the protein CASSISWGPPNYGYTF.

This clonotype was counted at least ten times. The chain combines TRBV3-1 with TRBJ1-1; the D is unclear. Per the germline V gene, CDR1 is LGHDT and CDR2 is YNNKEL (reference sequence). Between the trimmed V and J ends, which lost 5 bases and 1 base, there was a span of 14 bases. The CDR3 length is 15 residues. The CDR3, as DNA: TGTGCCAGCAGCTCTGTAGCAGGTTCGAACACTGAAGCTTTCTTT. It yields the protein CASSSVAGSNTEAFF.

The V call is TRBV7-9, the J call TRBJ2-1; TRBD2 matches at 9 bases. This CDR3 is 15 amino acids long. CDR1 is SEHNR, CDR2 FQNEAQ, per germline (reference sequence). The trim removed 4 bases at V and 7 bases at J, leaving 8 bases unmatched. The CDR3 bases are TGTGCCAGCAGCTCTCTAGCGGGGTTCGTGAATGAGCAGTTCTTC. Amino acids: CASSSLAGFVNEQFF.

The chain combines TRBV14 with TRBJ2-5, with D maybe TRBD2 (5 bases). Trimming removed 4 bases from V and 2 bases from J, with 14 bases in between. The CDR3 is 15 amino acids. CDR1 SGHDN and CDR2 FVKESK come from the germline V gene. CDR3 DNA sequence: TGTGCCAGCAGCCGGTATCAAGCGGATCAAGAGACCCAGTACTTC. Translation gives CASSRYQADQETQYF.

This clonotype turned up a few times. The chain combines TRBV7-3 with TRBJ1-6; TRBD1 is a possible D gene (6 bases). The CDR3 covers 15 residues. V lost 1 base and J 7 bases, leaving 11 bases between the germline ends. Germline CDR1 SGHTA, CDR2 FQGTGA. The DNA of the CDR3 is TGTGCCAGCAGCTTAAAGGGGGAGACAAATTCACCCCTCCACTTT. This sequence encodes CASSLKGETNSPLHF.

This clonotype was seen at least ten times. The V call is TRBV5-1, the J call TRBJ2-7; D unresolved. The CDR3 consists of 15 residues. The V and J ends lost 0 bases and 0 bases respectively, with 10 bases between them. Germline V gene lookup returns CDR1 SGHRS and CDR2 YFSETQ. The CDR3 loop is CASSLAGSSSYEQYF. CDR3 bases: TGCGCCAGCAGCTTGGCGGGCTCGAGCTCCTACGAGCAGTACTTC. The full variable domain, completed using reference TRBV5-1 and TRBJ2-7, is KAGVTQTPRYLIKTRGQQVTLSCSPISGHRSVSWYQQTPGQGLQFLFEYFSETQRNKGNFPGRFSGRQFSNSRSEMNVSTLELGDSALYLCASSLAGSSSYEQYFGPGTRLTVT.

V gene TRBV19 combines with J gene TRBJ1-2; D is unclear. The CDR3 has 14 amino acids. In germline, CDR1 is LNHDA, CDR2 SQIVND (reference sequence). V was pared by 5 bases and J by 8 bases, with 18 bases between. The CDR3 coding sequence is TGTGCCAGTAGTTATTTGGCAGGCCTTGAGGGCTACACCTTC. It codes for CASSYLAGLEGYTF.

This clonotype was recorded many times. The gene calls are TRBV4-1 and TRBJ2-5; D might be TRBD2 (6 bases). Germline V gives CDR1 MGHRA, CDR2 YSYEKL. This CDR3 region has 16 residues. V was clipped by 0 bases and J by 5 bases, with 16 bases between them. The CDR3 loop is CASSQDLGGGGETQYF. Written as DNA, the CDR3 is TGCGCCAGCAGCCAAGATCTCGGGGGAGGCGGGGAGACCCAGTACTTC.

The chain links TRBV7-9 to TRBJ2-7; no firm D call. Germline V gene data show CDR1 as SEHNR and CDR2 as FQNEAQ (reference sequence). The ends were cut back, 0 bases at V and 2 bases at J, with 14 bases in the middle. The CDR3 contains 16 residues. CDR3 DNA sequence: TGTGCCAGCAGCTTAGCCAGTCGCCAGGCGGCCTACGAGCAGTACTTC. Protein sequence: CASSLASRQAAYEQYF.

This clonotype was counted ten times or more. The chain combines TRBV6-1 with TRBJ1-1; 7 positions agree with TRBD1. The V and J ends lost 5 bases and 4 bases, in that order; junction bases with no gene match: 7. CDR1 and CDR2 from the germline V gene are MNHNS and SASEGT. The CDR3 has 14 residues. The DNA for the CDR3 is TGTGCCAGCAGTTCAAACACAGGGGCCACTGAAGCTTTCTTT. Translating it yields CASSSNTGATEAFF.

J is TRBJ1-6 and V is TRBV27; D may be TRBD1 (5 bases). The germline V gene encodes CDR1 MNHEY and CDR2 SMNVEV (reference sequence). Trimming cost V 2 bases and J 10 bases, with 9 bases left between them. The CDR3 is 13 residues long. CDR3 bases: TGTGCCAGCAGTTTAATGGGGGTATCACCCCTCCACTTT. It is translated as CASSLMGVSPLHF.